This T cell receptor beta chain was identified during a study of blood T cell repertoires in COVID-19. The overall study: COVID-19 samples, acute and convalescent, were from the United States, Italy and Spain. Nucleic acid was either cDNA or gDNA, and it came from T cells, B-cell-depleted T cells, or PBMCs.

In the original analysis: Counts of nucleated cells, estimated from reference gene primer amplification, were obtained. Sequencing was performed with immunoSEQ multiplex PCR; in TCRdb, only in-frame clones are kept and a portion is missing. The V and J calls and the clone size are those of that table, but D and trimming were determined from the DNA. The table includes roughly 50,000 clones, 87% detected once. Trimming took 7 bases from V and 4 from J; bases not matched to a gene: 7. Germline CDR1 LNHDA, CDR2 SQIVND (reference sequence). This CDR3 contains 14 residues. The sequence was collected from a human donor with active COVID-19. The donor label of this sample is uncertain. The chain couples TRBV19 to TRBJ1-1; TRBD1 aligns across 9 bases. Sequences were obtained from peripheral blood. DNA of the CDR3: TGTGCCAGTATGGACAGGGGTCGAGGCACTGAAGCTTTCTTT. This sequence encodes CASMDRGRGTEAFF.